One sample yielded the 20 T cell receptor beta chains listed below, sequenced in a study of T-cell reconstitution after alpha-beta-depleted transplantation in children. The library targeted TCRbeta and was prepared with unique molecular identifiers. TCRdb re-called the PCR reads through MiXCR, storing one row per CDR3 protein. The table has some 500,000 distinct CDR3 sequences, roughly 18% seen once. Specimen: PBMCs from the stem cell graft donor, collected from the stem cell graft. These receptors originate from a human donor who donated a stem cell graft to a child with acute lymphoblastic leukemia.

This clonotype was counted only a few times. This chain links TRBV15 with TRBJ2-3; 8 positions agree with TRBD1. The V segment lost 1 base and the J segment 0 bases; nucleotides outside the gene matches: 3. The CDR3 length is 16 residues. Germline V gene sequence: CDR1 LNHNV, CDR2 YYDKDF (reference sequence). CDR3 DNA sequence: TGTGCCACCAGCAGAGCCCCAGGGGGCAGCACAGATACGCAGTATTTT. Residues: CATSRAPGGSTDTQYF.

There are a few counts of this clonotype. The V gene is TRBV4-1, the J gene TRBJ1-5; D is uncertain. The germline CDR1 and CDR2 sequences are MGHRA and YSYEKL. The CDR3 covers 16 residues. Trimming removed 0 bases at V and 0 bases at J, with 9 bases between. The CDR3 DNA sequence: TGCGCCAGCAGCCAAGATTTCGGGTATAGCAATCAGCCCCAGCATTTT. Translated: CASSQDFGYSNQPQHF.

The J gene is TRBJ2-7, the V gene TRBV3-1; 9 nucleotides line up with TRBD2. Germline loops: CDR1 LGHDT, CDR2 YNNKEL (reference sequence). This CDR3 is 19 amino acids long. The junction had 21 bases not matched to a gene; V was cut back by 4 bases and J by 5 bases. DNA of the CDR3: TGTGCCAGCAGCCGAATCTTTAAGACAGGACTAGGCGGGGGGGACGAGCAGTACTTC. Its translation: CASSRIFKTGLGGGDEQYF.

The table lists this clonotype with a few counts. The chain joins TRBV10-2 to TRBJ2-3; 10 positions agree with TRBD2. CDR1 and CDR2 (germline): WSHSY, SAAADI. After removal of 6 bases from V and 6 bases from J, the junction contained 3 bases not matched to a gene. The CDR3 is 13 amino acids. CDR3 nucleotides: TGCGCCAGCAGAGGGACTAGCGCTGATACGCAGTATTTT. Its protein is CASRGTSADTQYF.

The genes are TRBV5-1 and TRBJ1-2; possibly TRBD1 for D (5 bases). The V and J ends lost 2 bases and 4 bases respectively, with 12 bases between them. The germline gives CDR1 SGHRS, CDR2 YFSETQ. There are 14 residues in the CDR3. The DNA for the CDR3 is TGCGCCAGCAGCTTCCCGGGAGGGGCCTATGGCTACACCTTC. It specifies CASSFPGGAYGYTF.

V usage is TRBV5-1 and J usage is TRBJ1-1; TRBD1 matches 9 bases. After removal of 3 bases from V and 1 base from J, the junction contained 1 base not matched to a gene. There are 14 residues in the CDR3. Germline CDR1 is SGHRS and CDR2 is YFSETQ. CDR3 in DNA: TGCGCCAGCAGCTCGACAGGGGGGAACACTGAAGCTTTCTTT. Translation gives CASSSTGGNTEAFF.

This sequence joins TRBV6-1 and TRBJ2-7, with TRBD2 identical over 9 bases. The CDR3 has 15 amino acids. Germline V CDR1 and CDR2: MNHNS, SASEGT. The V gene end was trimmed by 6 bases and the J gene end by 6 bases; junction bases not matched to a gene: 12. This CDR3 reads CASSSRLAGHSEQYF. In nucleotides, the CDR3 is TGTGCCAGCAGCTCCAGGCTAGCGGGACATTCCGAGCAGTACTTC.

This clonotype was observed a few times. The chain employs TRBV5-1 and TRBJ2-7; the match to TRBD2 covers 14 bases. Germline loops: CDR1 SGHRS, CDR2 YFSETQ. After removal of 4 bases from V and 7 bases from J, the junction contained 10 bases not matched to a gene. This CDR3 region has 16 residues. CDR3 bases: TGCGCCAGCAGCCCGGGACTAGCGGGAGTTTATGGAGAGCAGTACTTC. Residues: CASSPGLAGVYGEQYF.

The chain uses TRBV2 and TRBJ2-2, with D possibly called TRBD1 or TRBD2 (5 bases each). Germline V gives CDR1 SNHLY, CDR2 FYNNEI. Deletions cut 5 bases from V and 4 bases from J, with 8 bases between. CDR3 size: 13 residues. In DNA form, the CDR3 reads TGTGCCAGCAGTCGGGACCGCACCGGGGAGCTGTTTTTT. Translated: CASSRDRTGELFF.

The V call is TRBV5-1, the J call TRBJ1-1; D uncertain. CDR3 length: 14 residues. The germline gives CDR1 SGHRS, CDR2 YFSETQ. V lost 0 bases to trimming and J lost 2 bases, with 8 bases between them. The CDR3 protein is CASSLDQLNTEAFF. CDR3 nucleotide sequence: TGCGCCAGCAGCTTGGATCAGCTAAACACTGAAGCTTTCTTT.

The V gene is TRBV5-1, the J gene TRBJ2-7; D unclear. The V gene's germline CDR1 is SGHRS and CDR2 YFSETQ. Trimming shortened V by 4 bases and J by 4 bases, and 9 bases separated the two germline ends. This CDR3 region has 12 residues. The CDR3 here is CASSGPAYEQYF. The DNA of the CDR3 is TGCGCCAGCAGCGGGCCAGCTTACGAGCAGTACTTC.

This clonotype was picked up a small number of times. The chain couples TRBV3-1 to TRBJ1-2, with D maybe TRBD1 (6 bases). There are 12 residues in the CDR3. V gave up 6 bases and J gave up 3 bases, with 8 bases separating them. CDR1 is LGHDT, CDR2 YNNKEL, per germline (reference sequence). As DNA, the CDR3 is TGTGCCAGCAGGGCAGGGGACTATGGCTACACCTTC. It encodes CASRAGDYGYTF.

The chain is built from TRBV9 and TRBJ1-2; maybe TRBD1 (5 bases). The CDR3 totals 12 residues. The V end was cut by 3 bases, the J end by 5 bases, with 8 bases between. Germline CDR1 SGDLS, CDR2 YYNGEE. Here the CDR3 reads CASSAGVYGYTF. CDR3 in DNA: TGTGCCAGCAGCGCGGGGGTTTATGGCTACACCTTC.

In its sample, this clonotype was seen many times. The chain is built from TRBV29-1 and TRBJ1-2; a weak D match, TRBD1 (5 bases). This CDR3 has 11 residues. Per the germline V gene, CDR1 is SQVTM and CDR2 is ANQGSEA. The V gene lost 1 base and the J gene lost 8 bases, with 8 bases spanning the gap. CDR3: CSVEGGVGYTF. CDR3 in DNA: TGCAGCGTTGAAGGAGGGGTCGGCTACACCTTC.

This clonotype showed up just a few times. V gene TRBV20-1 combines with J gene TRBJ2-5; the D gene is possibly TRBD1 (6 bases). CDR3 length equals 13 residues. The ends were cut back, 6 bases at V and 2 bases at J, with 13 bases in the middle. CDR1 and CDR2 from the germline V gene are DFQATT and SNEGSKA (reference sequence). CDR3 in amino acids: CSAFGTNQETQYF. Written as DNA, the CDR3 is TGCAGTGCCTTTGGGACAAATCAAGAGACCCAGTACTTC.

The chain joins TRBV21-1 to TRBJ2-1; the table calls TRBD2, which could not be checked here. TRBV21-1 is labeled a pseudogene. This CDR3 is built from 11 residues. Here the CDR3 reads CASSYRDWPFF. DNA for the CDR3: TGTGCCAGCAGCTACCGGGACTGGCCGTTCTTC.

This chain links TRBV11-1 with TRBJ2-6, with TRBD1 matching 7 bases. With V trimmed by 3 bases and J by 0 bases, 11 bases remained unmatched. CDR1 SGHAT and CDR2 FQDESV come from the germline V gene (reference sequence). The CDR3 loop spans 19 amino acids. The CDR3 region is CASSFPTGTAYSGANVLTF. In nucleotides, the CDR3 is TGTGCCAGCAGCTTCCCGACCGGGACAGCATACTCTGGGGCCAACGTCCTGACTTTC.

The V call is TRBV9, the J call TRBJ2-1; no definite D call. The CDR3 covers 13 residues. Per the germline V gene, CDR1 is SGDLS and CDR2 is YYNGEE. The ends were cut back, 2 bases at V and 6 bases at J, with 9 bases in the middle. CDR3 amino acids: CASSVNLINEQFF. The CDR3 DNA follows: TGTGCCAGCAGCGTCAACCTGATCAATGAGCAGTTCTTC.

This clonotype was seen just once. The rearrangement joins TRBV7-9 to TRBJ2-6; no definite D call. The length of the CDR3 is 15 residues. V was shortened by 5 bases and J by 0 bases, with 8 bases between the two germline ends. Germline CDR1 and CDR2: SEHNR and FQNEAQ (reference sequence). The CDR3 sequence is CASSLTHSGANVLTF. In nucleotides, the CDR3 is TGTGCCAGCAGCCTGACCCACTCTGGGGCCAACGTCCTGACTTTC.

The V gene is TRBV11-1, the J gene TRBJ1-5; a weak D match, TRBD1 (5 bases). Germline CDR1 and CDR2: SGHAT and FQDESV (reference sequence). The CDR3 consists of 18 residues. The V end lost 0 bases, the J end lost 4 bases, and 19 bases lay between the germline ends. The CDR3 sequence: CASSLASWGLDDNQPQHF. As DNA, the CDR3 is TGTGCCAGCAGCTTAGCGTCCTGGGGCCTGGACGATAATCAGCCCCAGCATTTT.